The present T cell receptor (beta chain) was sequenced within a study of cytomegalovirus exposure and HLA in healthy donors (dated by TCRdb to 2016 to 2017). Background on the whole study: An earlier analysis of some 600 of the donors reported 276 Gb of sequence data and 117 million unique TCR beta sequences obtained from about 170 million T cells. An early release that covered about 600 HLA-typed donors contained 250 to 350 gigabases of sequencing data and about 84 million unique TCR sequences. Of the approximately 370 genotyped donors, 81% were placed in the genetic ancestry cluster associated with self-reported Caucasian donors. The study was designed to test whether signatures of past pathogen exposure could be identified by cataloging public T cell receptors. Using immunosequencing, the study profiled T cell repertoires from 550 to 750 subjects and related those repertoires to cytomegalovirus serostatus. Along with the roughly 700-subject first cohort, a separate validation cohort of over 90 different subjects was used. The study combined high-throughput TCR immunosequencing, statistical association of individual TCRs with disease status, and machine learning to predict cytomegalovirus infection status. A later analysis re-examined previously published TCR beta repertoires from over 500 donors and added high-resolution HLA genotyping to investigate patterns of TCR occurrence. The later analysis used no new phenotypic data to find candidate immune exposures, relying instead on TCR beta sequences and their occurrence across donors. To decide whether each TCR beta V gene segment behaved as functional or pseudogenic, an earlier analysis of nearly 600 of the donors relied on high-throughput TCR beta sequencing. Donor age, sex, ethnicity and CMV serostatus were collected together with the repertoire data. A later genetic analysis took genome-wide SNP genotypes for about 65% of the 666 donors and used that subset as a discovery cohort. All discovery cohort repertoires had been generated using a single sequencing platform. HLA typing included class I and class II loci at four-digit resolution. The number of donors typed differed by locus, with 629-630 for A, B, C, DRB1 and DQB1, 522 for DQA1, nearly 610 for DPA1, and some 440 for DPB1. Because of strong linkage in the cohort, four or five DR-DQ haplotypes were treated as single units for association and clustering. Among some 400 genotyped donors of the cohort, an average of around 220,000 unique TCR beta nucleotide sequences was sequenced per donor, of which approximately 19% were non-productive. General study outcomes and caveats: Assigning TCR associations to individual alleles was difficult when HLA alleles, especially DR and DQ, strongly co-occurred. It was suggested by the authors that the approach could potentially be generalized to other disease states and immunological phenotypes. Correlated functional status among segregating V segments might be attributable to linkage disequilibrium, but an unknown experimental factor could not be ruled out. The study gave a list of 150 to 200 TCR beta chains associated with cytomegalovirus. Several of the top co-occurrence clusters appeared to be linked to parvovirus B19, influenza, CMV and Epstein-Barr virus, according to a later analysis. A later analysis found that HLA-associated TCR beta chains were more clonally expanded and had lower generation probabilities than equally common non-associated chains. A later analysis found that most CMV-associated TCR beta chains appeared HLA-restricted, with HLA associations seemingly driven largely by CMV exposure. Some IMGT-functional V segments, including TRBV6-2 and TRBV6-3, could not be distinguished by the 87-base-pair reads and were therefore excluded. A cluster of highly shared sequence variants was judged likely to be a technical artifact of the sequencing pipeline. Cytomegalovirus status was reported to be diagnosed by the classifier with high specificity and sensitivity in both the original and validation cohorts. The presence/absence analyses assumed that sequencing depth was roughly uniform across donors, and that assumption may not be true. In a later genetic analysis, fewer N-insertions in productive TCRs were reported among donors in an Asian-associated ancestry cluster than the approximately 710-donor mean. A later analysis associated about 17,000 TCR beta sequences with specific HLA alleles at a false discovery rate of 0.05. A further reported finding was that TCR beta sequences accurately predicted the HLA-A and HLA-B alleles for most subjects in the first cohort. A later analysis found that TCR association rates varied across HLA loci, with DRB1 alleles showing the most associated TCRs and HLA-C alleles the fewest. The cohort was sequenced for TCR beta chains only, and without alpha or paired-chain data the features that could be detected were limited. While some public TCRs were present in many individuals, most TCR sequences turned up only very rarely across donors. In a later genetic analysis, a missense DCLRE1C variant was associated with V-gene and J-gene trimming of TCR beta chains, and the association was replicated in an independent cohort. Because counts were too low, some 17 rarely observed V segments, including chromosome 9 orphons, were left out of the earlier analysis of 500 to 750 of the donors. CMV serostatus was the only immune exposure information available for the cohort. In an earlier analysis of 500 to 650 of the donors, most TCR beta V segments appeared in productive rearrangements about 90% or about 30% of the time, broadly matching IMGT annotations. HLA typing was unavailable for some donors at each locus, so association tests used only the typed subset. Three of the identified cytomegalovirus-associated TCR beta chains were confirmed in vitro to be specific for cytomegalovirus antigens.

According to the germline V gene, CDR1 reads LGHNA and CDR2 reads YNFKEQ. Spanning cysteine to phenylalanine, the CDR3 consists of 18 amino acids. This entry keeps only the CDR3 DNA: 54 bases, framed from base 1. For this chain, trimming is 3 bases at the V end and 0 bases at the J end, and the number of junction bases without a gene match is 8. In total, around 600 healthy bone marrow donors made up the cohort. All cohort members were sampled while nominally healthy, although unrecorded immune exposures were likely present. The donor was CMV seronegative and was included in the group of a few hundred seronegative cohort members. Each donor provided a peripheral blood sample, and peripheral blood mononuclear cells were used for TCR beta sequencing. Genomic DNA was extracted from the blood cell samples with the Qiagen DNeasy Blood Extraction Kit. Turning to this clone: The target of this receptor is not known. No clone much larger than this one lies a single base away; base qualities are absent.

The library was made by the immunoSEQ multiplex PCR assay. A mixture of 60 forward primers for TCR Vbeta segments and 13 reverse primers for TCR Jbeta segments was used in the multiplex PCR. The CDR3 region of rearranged TCR beta genes was amplified from genomic DNA by a multiplex PCR assay. The amplified TCR beta libraries were sequenced on the Illumina HiSeq System as 87-base-pair reads. The study's own analysis went as follows. In a later analysis, tens of millions of unique TCR beta chains were counted across the roughly 670 repertoires, and roughly 10 million of these chains were shared by at least two donors. Raw reads were error-corrected and collapsed into unique sequences by a nearest-neighbor algorithm in which closely related sequences were merged to remove PCR and sequencing errors. Alignment of CDR3 sequences to IMGT reference sequences was used to assign V, D and J gene segments. For a sequence to be retained, a match of at least six nucleotides was required to both a V gene segment and a J gene segment. A rearrangement counted as productive if the CDR3 had no stop codons and remained in frame with V and J, and every other rearrangement counted as non-productive. Following IMGT convention, CDR3 was defined as the stretch from the second conserved V-encoded cysteine to the conserved J-encoded phenylalanine. The earlier analysis of about 640 of the donors excluded any sequence lacking an unambiguous match to a single V gene segment. In an earlier analysis of around 590 of the donors, a V segment was called functional when productive rearrangements were above 56.7%, and segregating when the standard deviation between donors exceeded 5%. A statistical classification framework was built to diagnose cytomegalovirus status from the catalog of TCR beta chain sequences. V and J gene assignment, in a later analysis, came from comparing TCR nucleotide sequences with IMGT/GENE-DB human TR gene sequences. A later analysis assigned CDR3 sequences and most-parsimonious VDJ recombination scenarios with the TCRdist pipeline. In a later analysis, every TCR beta chain was defined by the combination of its CDR3 amino acid sequence and its V-gene family, and reads without a unique V-gene family were dropped. In a later analysis, 500 to 700 highly shared, low-generation-probability nucleotide sequences were removed to address suspected cross-contamination and a sequencing artifact. A later analysis calculated a clonal expansion index for each public chain from normalized within-repertoire ranks of inferred template counts. In a later analysis, generation probabilities were computed using a VDJ recombination model fitted to out-of-frame rearrangements, and the results were checked against IGoR. Hypergeometric tests were used in a later analysis to score TCR-TCR, TCR-HLA and TCR-CMV co-occurrence, with a repertoire-size bias correction applied to the TCR pairs. In a later analysis, false discovery rates were estimated by permuting HLA or CMV assignments 20 times. In a later analysis, co-occurring TCRs were grouped using DBSCAN, and TCRdist sequence similarity was added for clustering within HLA-allele-positive subsets. Repertoires with fewer than 30,000 or more than 120,000 public chains, plus five repertoires with anomalous nucleotide sharing, were excluded from co-occurrence clustering. As stored in TCRdb, this immuneACCESS dataset retains in-frame rearrangements with V and J assigned. A fraction of the clones does not appear; measured against another copy, unresolved V genes explain less than half of the discrepancy, and the remainder lacks a known reason. That table gives V, J and clone size, and the DNA gave D and trimming. Here the sample has over 130,000 clones; roughly 90% occur a single time. The top ten constitute 0.45% to 0.55% of the sample.

The sequence was collected from a woman aged 40 to 55 in good health and CMV-seronegative. The chain uses TRBV4-2 and TRBJ2-6; 7 junctional bases match TRBD1. Material for sequencing was PBMCs. The CDR3 loop reads CASSQETTGSSGANVLTF. In nucleotide form, the sequence is TGTGCCAGCAGCCAGGAGACGACAGGGAGCTCTGGGGCCAACGTCCTGACTTTC.